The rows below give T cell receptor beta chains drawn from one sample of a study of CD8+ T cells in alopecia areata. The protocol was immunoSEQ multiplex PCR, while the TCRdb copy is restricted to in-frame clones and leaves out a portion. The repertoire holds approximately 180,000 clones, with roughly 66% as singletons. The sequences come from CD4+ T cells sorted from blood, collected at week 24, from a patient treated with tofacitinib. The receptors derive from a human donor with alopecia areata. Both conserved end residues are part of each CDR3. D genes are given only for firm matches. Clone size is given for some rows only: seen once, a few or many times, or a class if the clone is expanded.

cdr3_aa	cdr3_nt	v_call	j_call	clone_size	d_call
CASSPRTGIHGELFF	TGTGCCAGCAGTCCCCGGACAGGGATACACGGGGAGCTGTTTTTT	TRBV27	TRBJ2-2	.	TRBD1
CASSQDLDWGQETQYF	TGCGCCAGCAGCCAAGATTTGGATTGGGGCCAAGAGACCCAGTACTTC	TRBV4-3	TRBJ2-5	.	.
CASSSGTGHQPQHF	TGTGCCAGCAGCTCCGGGACAGGGCATCAGCCCCAGCATTTT	TRBV7-2	TRBJ1-5	.	TRBD1
CASSGGQFYRVYEQYF	TGCGCCAGCAGCGGGGGACAGTTCTATCGGGTCTACGAGCAGTACTTC	TRBV10-2	TRBJ2-7	.	.
CASPATLAGLTGELFF	TGTGCCAGCCCCGCTACACTAGCGGGGCTCACCGGGGAGCTGTTTTTT	TRBV7-2	TRBJ2-2	few	TRBD2
CASSQRTGSGLGAPLHF	TGCGCCAGCAGCCAACGGACAGGGAGCGGACTCGGAGCACCCCTCCACTTT	TRBV4-1	TRBJ1-6	.	TRBD1
CSVEEIRNYNEQFF	TGCAGCGTTGAAGAAATAAGGAACTACAATGAGCAGTTCTTC	TRBV29-1	TRBJ2-1	few	.
CASRRDSVPTPNSPLHF	TGCGCCAGCAGACGGGACAGTGTTCCAACTCCTAATTCACCCCTCCACTTT	TRBV5-1	TRBJ1-6	.	TRBD1
CASSLGQNFYGYTF	TGTGCCAGCAGCTTGGGACAGAACTTCTATGGCTACACCTTC	TRBV5-6	TRBJ1-2	.	.
CASRETANTEAFF	TGTGCCAGCAGGGAGACAGCTAACACTGAAGCTTTCTTT	TRBV2	TRBJ1-1	.	.
CAATGQNTGELFF	TGTGCCGCCACGGGACAGAACACCGGGGAGCTGTTTTTT	TRBV25-1	TRBJ2-2	.	.
CSVRQTLTEAFF	TGCAGCGTCCGACAGACCCTTACTGAAGCTTTCTTT	TRBV29-1	TRBJ1-1	.	.
CASSAHRESRTGELFF	TGTGCCAGCAGCGCCCACAGGGAATCGAGGACCGGGGAGCTGTTTTTT	TRBV9	TRBJ2-2	.	.
CASMRGEIKNIQYF	TGTGCCAGCATGCGGGGAGAGATCAAAAACATTCAGTACTTC	TRBV28	TRBJ2-4	.	.
CASSLLTGGWESYNEQFF	TGTGCCAGCAGCTTATTAACAGGGGGTTGGGAGTCCTACAATGAGCAGTTCTTC	TRBV7-3	TRBJ2-1	.	TRBD1
CASSPEAGTTGELFF	TGTGCCAGTAGCCCCGAGGCGGGGACCACCGGGGAGCTGTTTTTT	TRBV19	TRBJ2-2	.	.
CASSIGHTDTQYF	TGTGCCAGCAGTATTGGGCACACAGATACGCAGTATTTT	TRBV5-6	TRBJ2-3	.	.
CAWSTGPDNSPLHF	TGTGCCTGGAGTACCGGGCCCGATAATTCACCCCTCCACTTT	TRBV30	TRBJ1-6	.	.
CASSSQGAAGANVLTF	TGTGCCAGCAGTTCCCAGGGGGCGGCTGGGGCCAACGTCCTGACTTTC	TRBV28	TRBJ2-6	.	TRBD1
CASSQEVGPTYGYTF	TGCGCCAGCAGCCAAGAAGTGGGCCCTACCTATGGCTACACCTTC	TRBV4-1	TRBJ1-2	.	.
CASRAREGTEAFF	TGTGCCAGCAGGGCCAGGGAAGGGACTGAAGCTTTCTTT	TRBV11-2	TRBJ1-1	.	.
CASSLGEKETQYF	TGCGCCAGCAGCTTGGGGGAGAAAGAGACCCAGTACTTC	TRBV5-1	TRBJ2-5	.	.
CASSEVPTGFYNEQFF	TGTGCCAGCAGTGAAGTCCCGACTGGGTTTTACAATGAGCAGTTCTTC	TRBV6-1	TRBJ2-1	.	.
CASSDPGYGYTF	TGTGCCAGCAGTGACCCCGGGTATGGCTACACCTTC	TRBV25-1	TRBJ1-2	few	.
CAISESGGQPQHF	TGTGCCATCAGTGAGTCGGGAGGGCAGCCCCAGCATTTT	TRBV10-3	TRBJ1-5	.	.
CASSEGAFYQPQHF	TGTGCCAGCAGCGAAGGGGCTTTTTATCAGCCCCAGCATTTT	TRBV25-1	TRBJ1-5	.	.
CSVEGQGAYGYTF	TGCAGCGTTGAAGGACAGGGGGCTTATGGCTACACCTTC	TRBV29-1	TRBJ1-2	.	TRBD1
CASSDAGVGTEAFF	TGTGCCAGCAGTGACGCAGGGGTTGGTACTGAAGCTTTCTTT	TRBV25-1	TRBJ1-1	.	.
CSVGQTGMYEKLFF	TGCAGCGTTGGTCAGACAGGGATGTATGAAAAACTGTTTTTT	TRBV29-1	TRBJ1-4	few	TRBD1
CASSLRRLGVNTEAFF	TGTGCCAGCAGCTTACGGCGGTTGGGGGTGAACACTGAAGCTTTCTTT	TRBV5-6	TRBJ1-1	.	.
CASSQGAVSNTEAFF	TGCGCCAGCAGCCAAGGAGCGGTCTCGAACACTGAAGCTTTCTTT	TRBV4-3	TRBJ1-1	.	.
CSDQKGGGGYTF	TGCAGCGACCAAAAGGGGGGTGGAGGCTACACCTTC	TRBV29-1	TRBJ1-2	few	.
CASSSRGLAGATDTQYF	TGTGCCAGCAGTTCACGTGGACTAGCGGGGGCCACAGATACGCAGTATTTT	TRBV25-1	TRBJ2-3	few	TRBD2
CASSLRGNYGYTF	TGTGCCAGCAGCTTGAGGGGAAACTATGGCTACACCTTC	TRBV7-2	TRBJ1-2	few	.
CASREQGISYGYTF	TGTGCCAGCAGGGAACAGGGAATTTCTTATGGCTACACCTTC	TRBV2	TRBJ1-2	.	.
CASSDSLEQYF	TGCGCCAGCAGCGACTCCCTCGAGCAGTACTTC	TRBV5-1	TRBJ2-7	few	.
CASSPGTGGGQPQHF	TGCGCCAGCAGCCCGGGGACAGGGGGCGGGCAGCCCCAGCATTTT	TRBV5-1	TRBJ1-5	.	TRBD1
CASRSRANYDYTF	TGTGCCAGCAGGAGCCGGGCTAACTATGACTACACCTTC	TRBV6-1	TRBJ1-2	.	.
CASSFRASGGTDTQYF	TGTGCCAGCAGCTTCCGGGCTAGCGGGGGTACAGATACGCAGTATTTT	TRBV5-6	TRBJ2-3	.	TRBD2
CSVEVGPYGYTF	TGCAGCGTTGAAGTAGGCCCCTATGGCTACACCTTC	TRBV29-1	TRBJ1-2	.	.
CASTVPGQNTEAFF	TGTGCCAGCACCGTCCCGGGACAGAACACTGAAGCTTTCTTT	TRBV5-4	TRBJ1-1	.	.